The next 30 T cell receptor beta chains were all read from a single sample in a study of shared clonotypes between healthy human individuals. Naive CD8 cells were CD45RO-negative, positively selected for CCR7, excluding terminally differentiated effector memory CD45RA+ cells. Only in-frame clones appear in the TCRdb table, and some are missing; sequencing was by immunoSEQ multiplex PCR. The data show around 580,000 clones, 95% to 98% seen once. Sequencing input: naive CD8+ T cells sorted from blood. The receptors were gathered from a man aged 30-40 years in good health.

CDR3 DNA sequence: TGCGCCAGCAGCCTAGAAAATCTAGCGGGGATCTACGAGCAGTACTTC. Amino acids: CASSLENLAGIYEQYF. The J gene is TRBJ2-7, the V gene TRBV4-1, with TRBD2 matching over 9 bases. J was trimmed by 3 bases and V by 4 bases; bases with no gene match: 10. The CDR3 consists of 16 residues. Germline V gives CDR1 MGHRA, CDR2 YSYEKL.

The V and J genes are TRBV15 and TRBJ1-4, with 8 bases fitting TRBD1. This CDR3 is built from 15 residues. Germline V lookup: CDR1 LNHNV, CDR2 YYDKDF (reference sequence). Trimming at V came to 0 bases and at J to 3 bases, leaving 0 bases not matched to a gene. The CDR3 nucleotides are TGTGCCACCAGCAGAGACAGGGGGCCTAATGAAAAACTGTTTTTT. Protein product: CATSRDRGPNEKLFF.

The rearrangement uses TRBV27 and TRBJ2-1; tentatively, D is TRBD2 (6 bases). Germline V CDR1 and CDR2: MNHEY, SMNVEV (reference sequence). Trimming removed 6 bases from V and 1 base from J, with 16 bases in between. CDR3 length: 16 residues. The CDR3 loop is CASSPLGDLSYNEQFF. The CDR3 coding sequence is TGTGCCAGCAGCCCGCTTGGGGACTTGTCCTACAATGAGCAGTTCTTC.

Details on this clone: Different DNA sequences within this sample yield the same CDR3. CDR3 region: CASSSAGGTYEQYF. The CDR3 DNA follows: TGTGCCAGCAGCTCTGCAGGGGGCACCTACGAGCAGTACTTC. V and J are TRBV5-8 and TRBJ2-7, with 8 bases matching TRBD1. The germline V gene has CDR1 SGHTS and CDR2 YDEGEE. V gave up 3 bases and J gave up 2 bases; unmatched junction bases: 4. The CDR3 is made up of 14 amino acids.

The chain combines TRBV4-1 with TRBJ1-4; D might be TRBD1 (6 bases). This CDR3 region has 15 residues. The V end lost 0 bases, the J end lost 7 bases, and 12 bases lay between the germline ends. The germline V gene has CDR1 MGHRA and CDR2 YSYEKL. CDR3 in DNA: TGCGCCAGCAGCCAAGAACCGGGACAAGCTGAAAAACTGTTTTTT. Translated: CASSQEPGQAEKLFF.

The chain has TRBV7-9 and TRBJ1-5; D remains ambiguous. This CDR3 region has 14 residues. Trimming took off 4 bases at V and 2 bases at J, with 9 bases between the two ends. Germline V gives CDR1 SEHNR, CDR2 FQNEAQ (reference sequence). Written as DNA, the CDR3 is TGTGCCAGCAGCTCCCTCTCGGGCAATCAGCCCCAGCATTTT. This sequence encodes CASSSLSGNQPQHF.

V gene TRBV15 combines with J gene TRBJ2-1, with TRBD1 matching 7 bases. CDR1 LNHNV and CDR2 YYDKDF come from the germline V gene (reference sequence). Germline trimming cut 3 bases from V and 6 bases from J; bases unmatched to any gene: 5. The CDR3 is 14 residues long. The CDR3 region has the DNA TGTGCCACCAGCAGCCTGAACAGGGGCAATGAGCAGTTCTTC. It specifies CATSSLNRGNEQFF.

The rearrangement joins TRBV28 to TRBJ2-7; 7 bases match TRBD1. The J segment lost 1 base and the V segment lost 5 bases, leaving 8 bases of the junction unmatched. Germline V gene lookup returns CDR1 MDHEN and CDR2 SYDVKM. The CDR3 extends over 15 amino acids. CDR3 protein: CASSPRQGPSYEQYF. The CDR3 DNA reads as TGTGCCAGCAGTCCTAGACAGGGTCCTTCCTACGAGCAGTACTTC.

The rearrangement joins TRBV11-2 to TRBJ2-2; D is uncertain. Germline assignment: CDR1 SGHAT and CDR2 FQNNGV. The CDR3 spans 12 residues. V lost 3 bases, J lost 7 bases, and 6 bases lay in between. The CDR3 nucleotides are TGTGCCAGCAGCTTCTACAACGGGGAGCTGTTTTTT. Its protein is CASSFYNGELFF.

The chain recombines TRBV5-1 with TRBJ2-5, with D possibly matching TRBD2 (5 bases). The CDR3 is 14 amino acids. The V end lost 4 bases, the J end lost 1 base, and 11 bases lay between the germline ends. Germline V gene data show CDR1 as SGHRS and CDR2 as YFSETQ. The CDR3 is CASSPDGIQETQYF. The CDR3 DNA reads as TGCGCCAGCAGCCCTGACGGGATCCAAGAGACCCAGTACTTC. Looking up the rest from reference TRBV5-1 and TRBJ2-5 gives the full variable domain: KAGVTQTPRYLIKTRGQQVTLSCSPISGHRSVSWYQQTPGQGLQFLFEYFSETQRNKGNFPGRFSGRQFSNSRSEMNVSTLELGDSALYLCASSPDGIQETQYFGPGTRLLVL.

The chain joins TRBV5-1 to TRBJ2-7; D is perhaps TRBD1 (6 bases). V shed 1 base and J shed 0 bases, with 8 bases lying between them. Per the germline V gene, CDR1 is SGHRS and CDR2 is YFSETQ. CDR3 length equals 14 residues. The CDR3 DNA reads as TGCGCCAGCAGCTTGTCACAGGGCTCCTACGAGCAGTACTTC. Its translation: CASSLSQGSYEQYF.

The CDR3 here is CASSPDRRVSAGELFF. The CDR3 DNA follows: TGTGCCAGCAGCCCGGACCGACGGGTCTCAGCCGGGGAGCTGTTTTTT. The chain has TRBV6-6 and TRBJ2-2; D not resolved. CDR1 is MNHNY and CDR2 is SVGAGI in the germline V gene (reference sequence). This CDR3 has 16 residues. Trimming took off 6 bases at V and 6 bases at J, with 20 bases between the two ends.

The rearrangement joins TRBV7-6 to TRBJ2-5, with 8 positions matching TRBD2. Per the germline V gene, CDR1 is SGHVS and CDR2 is FNYEAQ. The V gene end was trimmed by 3 bases and the J gene end by 0 bases; junction bases not matched to a gene: 0. This CDR3 comprises 14 residues. CDR3 nucleotides: TGTGCCAGCAGCTTTAGCGGGGACCAAGAGACCCAGTACTTC. It codes for CASSFSGDQETQYF.

V and J are TRBV5-4 and TRBJ2-3; 7 bases fit TRBD2. This CDR3 is 14 amino acids long. Trimming at V came to 4 bases and at J to 0 bases, leaving 2 bases not matched to a gene. Germline V gene sequence: CDR1 SGHNT, CDR2 YYREEE (reference sequence). DNA for the CDR3: TGTGCCAGCAGCCCGACTAGCAGCACAGATACGCAGTATTTT. This encodes CASSPTSSTDTQYF.

The chain recombines TRBV7-7 with TRBJ2-5; 11 positions match TRBD2. V lost 3 bases to trimming and J lost 5 bases; unmatched junction nucleotides: 8. The CDR3 is 16 residues long. Germline values: CDR1 SSHAT, CDR2 FNYEAQ (reference sequence). CDR3 amino acids: CASSFTSGSEGETQYF. DNA for the CDR3: TGTGCCAGCAGCTTTACTAGCGGGAGTGAAGGGGAGACCCAGTACTTC.

A note on this clone: The germline gene is not matched at one end of the junction; a read error may be the cause. In the same sample, other DNA sequences code for this CDR3. The chain has TRBV7-9 and TRBJ2-2, with TRBD2 as a possible D gene (6 bases). The length of the CDR3 is 14 residues. Germline CDR1 SEHNR, CDR2 FQNEAQ (reference sequence). In DNA, the CDR3 is TGTGCCAGCAGTTTAGCGGTTAACACCGGGGAGCTGTTTTTT. Protein product: CASSLAVNTGELFF.

Regarding this clone: The same CDR3 also results from other DNA sequences found in this sample. The chain carries TRBV9 and TRBJ2-7, with 9 bases that match TRBD1. This CDR3 has 14 residues. After removal of 4 bases from V and 2 bases from J, the junction contained 4 bases not matched to a gene. Per germline, CDR1 SGDLS and CDR2 YYNGEE. The DNA for the CDR3 is TGTGCCAGCAGCCCCGGGACAGGGCCCTACGAGCAGTACTTC. Its protein is CASSPGTGPYEQYF.

This chain connects TRBV27 to TRBJ2-7; D possibly corresponds to TRBD1 (6 bases). V gave up 3 bases and J gave up 6 bases, with 12 bases separating them. CDR1 is MNHEY, CDR2 SMNVEV, per germline (reference sequence). The CDR3 contains 13 residues. The chain's CDR3 is CASSFTGYSEQYF. The CDR3, as DNA: TGTGCCAGCAGTTTTACAGGGTACAGCGAGCAGTACTTC.

V and J are TRBV4-3 and TRBJ1-3, with TRBD1 identical over 8 bases. The CDR3 extends over 20 amino acids. Per the germline V gene, CDR1 is LGHNA and CDR2 is YSLEER. V was clipped by 1 base and J by 0 bases; unmatched bases: 14. The CDR3 reads CASSQGRSTGEWDSGNTIYF. CDR3 sequence (DNA): TGCGCCAGCAGCCAAGGCCGTTCGACAGGGGAGTGGGACTCTGGAAACACCATATATTTT.

The genes are TRBV7-9 and TRBJ2-3; TRBD1 aligns across 9 bases. Trimming cost V 4 bases and J 10 bases; bases outside gene matches: 18. Per the germline V gene, CDR1 is SEHNR and CDR2 is FQNEAQ (reference sequence). The CDR3 covers 17 residues. CDR3: CASSSWGQGGGTRAQYF. CDR3 nucleotide sequence: TGTGCCAGCAGCTCCTGGGGACAGGGCGGAGGAACTAGGGCGCAGTATTTT.

The genes are TRBV7-8 and TRBJ2-1, with D unclear. Trimming stripped 1 base from V and 3 bases from J, with 10 bases between. The CDR3 has 15 amino acids. From germline, CDR1 is SGHVS and CDR2 FQNEAQ. Written as DNA, the CDR3 is TGTGCCAGCAGCTTAGGACTGGTCGACTACAATGAGCAGTTCTTC. This codes for CASSLGLVDYNEQFF.

This rearrangement joins TRBV5-1 to TRBJ2-7; the D gene is possibly TRBD1 (5 bases). The V and J ends lost 0 bases and 4 bases respectively, with 11 bases between them. The germline gives CDR1 SGHRS, CDR2 YFSETQ. This CDR3 comprises 14 residues. The CDR3 sequence is CASSLEGHLYEQYF. As DNA, the CDR3 is TGCGCCAGCAGCTTGGAGGGGCATCTATACGAGCAGTACTTC.

This chain joins TRBV19 and TRBJ2-7; 8 positions agree with TRBD2. The CDR3 is 18 residues long. V trimming: 3 bases; J trimming: 3 bases; junction bases outside the gene matches: 16. The V gene's germline CDR1 is LNHDA and CDR2 SQIVND (reference sequence). This CDR3 is CASSIGAGAGVRGYEQYF. In DNA form, the CDR3 reads TGTGCCAGTAGTATCGGAGCCGGAGCGGGAGTAAGAGGCTACGAGCAGTACTTC.

This chain links TRBV19 with TRBJ2-7; D is uncertain. Germline CDR1 reads LNHDA; CDR2 reads SQIVND (reference sequence). The V gene lost 2 bases and the J gene lost 1 base, with 9 bases spanning the gap. This CDR3 region has 14 residues. In DNA, the CDR3 is TGTGCCAGTAGTATACAGGTTAGGTCCTACGAGCAGTACTTC. Translating it yields CASSIQVRSYEQYF.

The chain recombines TRBV19 with TRBJ2-1, with D unclear. Looked up from germline, CDR1 is LNHDA and CDR2 is SQIVND (reference sequence). Trimming removed 5 bases at V and 13 bases at J, with 3 bases between. The CDR3 is 8 amino acids. CDR3 loop: CASSRQFF. DNA of the CDR3: TGTGCCAGTAGTCGACAGTTCTTC.

The rearrangement joins TRBV18 to TRBJ1-1, with TRBD1 matching over 7 bases. J was trimmed by 5 bases and V by 6 bases; bases with no gene match: 9. The CDR3 consists of 14 residues. Per the germline V gene, CDR1 is KGHSH and CDR2 is LQKENI. The CDR3 is CASSPRTGGTEAFF. CDR3 sequence (DNA): TGTGCCAGCTCCCCCCGGACAGGTGGGACTGAAGCTTTCTTT. The full variable domain, completed using reference TRBV18 and TRBJ1-1, is NAGVMQNPRHLVRRRGQEARLRCSPMKGHSHVYWYRQLPEEGLKFMVYLQKENIIDESGMPKERFSAEFPKEGPSILRIQQVVRGDSAAYFCASSPRTGGTEAFFGQGTRLTVV.

V usage is TRBV27 and J usage is TRBJ2-7, with a weak D call TRBD2 (5 bases). The germline CDR1 and CDR2 sequences are MNHEY and SMNVEV (reference sequence). Trimming cost V 1 base and J 4 bases, with 11 bases left between them. The CDR3 covers 14 residues. The CDR3 is CASSLLGEGYEQYF. The CDR3 DNA is TGTGCCAGCAGTTTATTGGGAGAGGGATACGAGCAGTACTTC.

With respect to this clone: The same CDR3 is also encoded by other DNA sequences in this sample. The chain links TRBV5-1 to TRBJ2-1, with a weak D call TRBD1 (5 bases). Trimming removed 0 bases from V and 4 bases from J, with 5 bases in between. Germline V gene lookup returns CDR1 SGHRS and CDR2 YFSETQ. This CDR3 has 13 residues. The CDR3 DNA is TGCGCCAGCAGCTTGGGACAGTACAATGAGCAGTTCTTC. Residues: CASSLGQYNEQFF. The full variable domain, rest sourced from reference TRBV5-1 and TRBJ2-1, is KAGVTQTPRYLIKTRGQQVTLSCSPISGHRSVSWYQQTPGQGLQFLFEYFSETQRNKGNFPGRFSGRQFSNSRSEMNVSTLELGDSALYLCASSLGQYNEQFFGPGTRLTVL.

The chain has TRBV4-1 and TRBJ1-2, with unresolved D. The CDR3 loop spans 13 amino acids. With 2 bases removed from V and 1 base from J, the gap between germline ends came to 5 bases. Per the germline V gene, CDR1 is MGHRA and CDR2 is YSYEKL. The CDR3 loop is CASSQTLNYGYTF. In nucleotides, the CDR3 is TGCGCCAGCAGCCAAACTCTTAACTATGGCTACACCTTC.

This chain joins TRBV25-1 and TRBJ2-7; D gene uncertain. The CDR3 runs to 14 residues. Trimming cost V 6 bases and J 2 bases, with 14 bases left between them. CDR1 and CDR2 from the germline V gene are MGHDK and SYGVNS. CDR3 loop: CASSDPNSAYEQYF. The CDR3 DNA sequence: TGTGCCAGCAGCGACCCGAACTCAGCCTACGAGCAGTACTTC.